Listed here are 4 T cell receptor beta chains from one sample, sequenced in a study of blood T cell repertoires in COVID-19. Sequencing was performed with immunoSEQ multiplex PCR; in TCRdb, only in-frame clones are kept and a portion is missing. This sample yields about 440,000 clones, of which roughly 91% are seen a single time; approximately 0.55% belongs to the top ten. The sequenced material came from PBMCs or T cells enriched from blood (not recorded which). The receptor set was obtained from a man between 18 and 35 years old who had recovered from COVID-19.

The J gene is TRBJ1-1, the V gene TRBV28; unclear D gene. There are 15 residues in the CDR3. V lost 4 bases and J 4 bases, leaving 16 bases between the germline ends. Germline V gene data show CDR1 as MDHEN and CDR2 as SYDVKM. The CDR3 DNA reads as TGTGCCAGCAGTTATACCGGCGAGGTAATCACTGAAGCTTTCTTT. It specifies CASSYTGEVITEAFF.

A few counts support this clone. CDR3 region: CASSPGQGLYGYTF. CDR3 in DNA: TGTGCCAGCAGCCCGGGACAGGGGCTCTATGGCTACACCTTC. The chain uses TRBV11-2 and TRBJ1-2; TRBD1 matches at 10 bases. The CDR3 is 14 amino acids. V lost 5 bases and J lost 4; bases outside the gene matches: 4. The V gene's germline CDR1 is SGHAT and CDR2 FQNNGV.

The rearrangement links TRBV2 to TRBJ1-5, with unresolved D. V lost 9 bases to trimming and J lost 0 bases, with 12 bases between them. This CDR3 is 14 amino acids long. CDR1 is SNHLY and CDR2 is FYNNEI in the germline V gene. The CDR3 reads CASAERFSNQPQHF. DNA for the CDR3: TGTGCCAGTGCGGAGCGCTTTAGCAATCAGCCCCAGCATTTT.

V usage is TRBV6-1 and J usage is TRBJ2-7, with unresolved D. The germline V gene has CDR1 MNHNS and CDR2 SASEGT. The CDR3 contains 16 residues. Trimming removed 0 bases from V and 0 bases from J, with 12 bases in between. The CDR3 sequence is CASSEAGVVHSYEQYF. The CDR3 DNA reads as TGTGCCAGCAGTGAAGCTGGAGTAGTCCACTCCTACGAGCAGTACTTC.